These T cell receptor beta chains were read from a single sample in a study of identifying expanded T cells in peripheral blood. The protocol was immunoSEQ multiplex PCR, while the TCRdb copy is restricted to in-frame clones and leaves out a portion. Among more than 50,000 clones listed, about 80% were seen once. Sequencing input: blood. These receptor sequences come from a person aged 18 to 75 in good health. CDR3s include the opening cysteine and the closing phenylalanine or tryptophan. D genes are given only for firm matches. For some rows the clone size is stated as once, few or many, or as a class when expanded; others skip it.

d_call	clone_size	v_call	j_call	cdr3_aa	cdr3_nt
NA	NA	TRBV6-5	TRBJ1-2	CASSYGDNYGYTF	TGTGCCAGCAGTTACGGGGATAACTATGGCTACACCTTC
NA	NA	TRBV5-1	TRBJ2-1	CASSLVRGLSSEQFF	TGCGCCAGCAGCTTGGTAAGGGGACTGTCTAGTGAGCAGTTCTTC
NA	NA	TRBV21-1	TRBJ2-3	CASSKGQLRFRSTDTQYF	TGTGCCAGCAGCAAAGGGCAGCTTAGGTTCCGTAGCACAGATACGCAGTATTTT
NA	NA	TRBV2	TRBJ1-2	CASRVTDGYTF	TGTGCCAGCAGGGTGACTGATGGCTACACCTTC
NA	NA	TRBV5-6	TRBJ1-2	CASSADSSHGYTF	TGTGCCAGCAGCGCGGACAGTTCCCATGGCTACACCTTC
TRBD1	NA	TRBV27	TRBJ1-5	CASSPQGRGLNQPQHF	TGTGCCAGCAGTCCACAGGGGAGGGGCCTCAATCAGCCCCAGCATTTT
TRBD2	NA	TRBV7-2	TRBJ2-3	CASSLGGRSGGDTQYF	TGTGCCAGCAGCTTGGGAGGGAGGTCGGGGGGAGATACGCAGTATTTT
TRBD2	NA	TRBV7-2	TRBJ2-5	CASSHGVERGAQETQYF	TGTGCCAGCAGCCACGGGGTCGAGCGGGGGGCGCAAGAGACCCAGTACTTC
TRBD2	NA	TRBV10-2	TRBJ2-5	CASKIAGPAGTQYF	TGCGCCAGCAAAATAGCGGGGCCGGCGGGGACCCAGTACTTC
NA	NA	TRBV9	TRBJ2-2	CASSRAGTGNTGELFF	TGTGCCAGCAGCAGAGCGGGGACAGGGAACACCGGGGAGCTGTTTTTT
TRBD2	NA	TRBV7-2	TRBJ2-5	CASSLPAGSLEETQYF	TGTGCCAGCAGCTTACCAGCGGGGAGTTTAGAAGAGACCCAGTACTTC
TRBD1	NA	TRBV6-5	TRBJ2-7	CASSTGGTGVYEQYF	TGTGCCAGCAGTACAGGGGGGACAGGGGTCTACGAGCAGTACTTC
NA	NA	TRBV7-6	TRBJ2-7	CASSVGLPGSGRSEQYF	TGTGCCAGCAGCGTGGGGCTCCCGGGATCCGGCCGATCCGAGCAGTACTTC
TRBD2	NA	TRBV5-1	TRBJ2-2	CASSASGVGGELFF	TGCGCCAGCAGCGCTAGCGGGGTCGGCGGGGAGCTGTTTTTT
NA	NA	TRBV20-1	TRBJ2-7	CSARAGVEQYF	TGCAGTGCTAGAGCAGGGGTCGAGCAGTACTTC
NA	NA	TRBV19	TRBJ2-5	CASSRGAEETQYF	TGTGCCAGTAGCCGCGGAGCCGAAGAGACCCAGTACTTC
TRBD1	NA	TRBV7-3	TRBJ1-1	CASSPSTGVRTEAFF	TGTGCCAGCAGCCCCTCTACAGGGGTTCGGACTGAAGCTTTCTTT
NA	once	TRBV19	TRBJ1-4	CASSRTFAEEKLFF	TGTGCCAGTAGTAGAACGTTCGCCGAGGAAAAACTGTTTTTT
TRBD1	NA	TRBV6-6	TRBJ1-5	CATTGGNQPQHF	TGTGCCACCACAGGGGGCAATCAGCCCCAGCATTTT
NA	NA	TRBV19	TRBJ1-1	CASSIGQGWGTEAFF	TGTGCCAGTAGTATTGGGCAGGGCTGGGGCACTGAAGCTTTCTTT
TRBD1	NA	TRBV11-1	TRBJ2-7	CASSYTGTGLSEQYF	TGTGCCAGCAGCTATACCGGGACAGGACTCTCGGAGCAGTACTTC
NA	once	TRBV20-1	TRBJ2-7	CSAREDSPIF	TGCAGTGCTAGAGAGGACTCTCCAATCTTC
TRBD1	NA	TRBV6-5	TRBJ2-7	CASRRQGEGTEQYF	TGTGCCAGCAGGAGACAGGGGGAGGGGACGGAGCAGTACTTC
TRBD1	NA	TRBV27	TRBJ1-1	CASSLRQGLSEAFF	TGTGCCAGCAGTTTACGACAGGGCCTCAGTGAAGCTTTCTTT
NA	once	TRBV19	TRBJ1-6	CASSEPGRMGSPLHF	TGTGCCAGTAGCGAGCCCGGGAGGATGGGTTCACCCCTCCACTTT
TRBD1	NA	TRBV5-6	TRBJ1-4	CASSGSGTGREKLFF	TGTGCCAGCAGCGGATCCGGGACAGGGAGGGAAAAACTGTTTTTT
TRBD1	NA	TRBV10-2	TRBJ1-2	CASSSQGIGYGYTF	TGCGCCAGCAGTTCACAGGGGATCGGGTACGGCTACACCTTC
NA	NA	TRBV10-1	TRBJ1-5	CASSVNQPQHF	TGCGCCAGCAGTGTCAATCAGCCCCAGCATTTT
TRBD1	NA	TRBV5-1	TRBJ2-2	CASSEWTGVTGELFF	TGCGCCAGCAGTGAGTGGACAGGGGTCACCGGGGAGCTGTTTTTT
TRBD1	NA	TRBV7-2	TRBJ1-1	CASSPTRGRTEAFF	TGTGCCAGCAGCCCTACCAGGGGGAGGACTGAAGCTTTCTTT
NA	NA	TRBV7-8	TRBJ2-2	CASSLQGNTGELFF	TGTGCCAGCAGCTTACAGGGGAACACCGGGGAGCTGTTTTTT
TRBD2	NA	TRBV4-1	TRBJ2-7	CASSQLTSGSYEQYF	TGCGCCAGCAGCCAATTGACTAGCGGTTCCTACGAGCAGTACTTC
TRBD1	NA	TRBV14	TRBJ1-4	CASSPRTGFEKLFF	TGTGCCAGCAGCCCCCGGACAGGGTTTGAAAAACTGTTTTTT
NA	NA	TRBV5-1	TRBJ2-5	CASSLSGDQETQYF	TGCGCCAGCAGCTTAAGTGGGGACCAAGAGACCCAGTACTTC
TRBD2	NA	TRBV9	TRBJ2-5	CASSVAGLAAETQYF	TGTGCCAGCAGCGTAGCCGGACTAGCAGCAGAGACCCAGTACTTC
TRBD1	NA	TRBV5-5	TRBJ2-1	CASTRDRGLNEQFF	TGTGCCAGTACCCGGGACAGGGGGTTAAATGAGCAGTTCTTC
NA	few	TRBV19	TRBJ1-2	CASSMSAGGYTF	TGTGCCAGTAGTATGTCGGCCGGGGGCTACACCTTC
TRBD2	NA	TRBV27	TRBJ2-2	CASSWPGGGELFF	TGTGCCAGCAGTTGGCCGGGGGGCGGGGAGCTGTTTTTT
NA	NA	TRBV15	TRBJ1-2	CATSRDIAEYGYTF	TGTGCCACCAGCAGAGATATCGCAGAATATGGCTACACCTTC
TRBD2	few	TRBV29-1	TRBJ2-3	CSVDGGSGGLTQYF	TGCAGCGTTGACGGCGGGTCGGGGGGGCTAACGCAGTATTTT